The present entry profiles one T cell receptor (beta chain) with its context. Germline assignment: CDR1 SEHNR and CDR2 FQNEAQ (reference sequence). V was clipped by 4 bases and J by 6 bases; unmatched bases: 5. The CDR3 sequence is 14 residues long. The entry originates in a study of blood T cell repertoires in COVID-19. Study summary: Sites across the United States, Italy and Spain contributed samples from acute and convalescent COVID-19. T cells, B-cell-depleted T cells, or PBMCs supplied cDNA or gDNA.

Study processing details: How many nucleated cells were present was estimated from reference gene primer amplification. Profiling relied on immunoSEQ multiplex PCR, and the TCRdb table lists in-frame clones only, not all of them. The DNA gave D and trimming, while V, J and clone size come from that table. Among about 110,000 clones listed, around 76% were seen once. This receptor was identified in a woman older than 75 with acute or convalescent COVID-19. The chain recombines TRBV7-9 with TRBJ2-7, with 11 bases fitting TRBD1. The sequenced sample was peripheral blood. CDR3 DNA: TGTGCCAGCAGCTCGGGGACAGGGGGACGCGAGCAGTACTTC. Encoded protein: CASSSGTGGREQYF.